This TCR beta chain was found in a study of blood T cell repertoires in COVID-19 (dated by TCRdb to the early 2020s). Broadly, across the study: Collaborator samples came from the United States, Italy and Spain and covered acute and convalescent phases of COVID-19. Subjects who had been exposed to COVID-19, were actively infected with it, or had recovered from it provided the deeply sampled blood TCRbeta repertoires that made up the dataset. The material from the prospective study consisted of cDNA or gDNA derived from T cells, B-cell-depleted T cells, or PBMCs. The sample metadata nearly always contained a de-identified subject ID, COVID-19 status, age in years and sex. Where available, HLA class I and class II types were taken from metadata supplied by the sample provider and were not determined by assay-based typing. Samples came from the ongoing ImmuneRACE study (first 160 participants) plus 1,254 subjects from 6 global collaborators. The repertoires were released in a freely available public database intended as a resource for research on the immune response to SARS-CoV-2.

Trimming at the junction amounts to 6 bases on V and 6 bases on J, and the germline ends lie 17 bases apart. The CDR3 holds 14 amino acids from the cysteine to the phenylalanine. The retained sequence is limited to the CDR3, 42 bases, with the frame set at the first base. CDR1 and CDR2 are read off the germline V gene as MDHEN and SYDVKM. TCRbeta CDR3 regions were amplified from genomic DNA using the immunoSEQ Assay, a bias-controlled multiplex PCR. The original methods were these. The number of nucleated cells in each sample was estimated from the amplification of reference gene primers within the assay. To quantify the absolute abundance of each unique TCRbeta CDR3 rearrangement, sequence reads were collapsed and filtered. For each sample, productive Simpson clonality was calculated by taking the square root of Simpson's diversity index across productive rearrangements. As stored in TCRdb, this immuneACCESS dataset retains in-frame rearrangements with V and J assigned. A fraction of the clones does not appear; measured against another copy, unresolved V genes explain less than half of the discrepancy, and the remainder lacks a known reason. That table furnishes V, J and clone size, whereas the DNA furnished D and trimming. Within this sample are 200,000 to 250,000 clones, with 87% of them counted one time only. 10% to 12% of the sample rests with the top ten.

In the prospective study, participants were about 18 to 90 years old, resided in around 25 geographic areas of the United States, and were enrolled through a virtual design. To assign participants to cohorts, the prospective study relied on clinical history that participants themselves reported in a screening survey and a study questionnaire. ImmuneRACE Cohort 3 recovered participants were defined by two consecutive negative NP/OP PCR tests, healthcare professional clearance, or symptom resolution. In the prospective study, mobile phlebotomists collected whole blood, serum and a nasopharyngeal or oropharyngeal swab from each participant. Participants in the prospective study had the option to provide additional blood draws and questionnaires over an approximately two-month period. Prospective study blood samples were shipped either frozen or at room temperature before DNA extraction. This clone was counted once. What this receptor recognizes is not known. Per-base quality was not reported, and no clone a single base away is much larger than it.

Overall results and qualifications from the work: Clinical and demographic metadata were provided uncurated, with the amount varying by source and participant.

The TCR originated in a man aged 25-45 years who had recovered from COVID-19. Recombination connected TRBV28 to TRBJ1-1, and TRBD1 may be the D gene, going by 6 matching bases. Sequencing input: PBMCs or T cells enriched from blood (not recorded which). The DNA reads TGTGCCAGCAGGCTCACTTCAGGGGACGCTGAAGCTTTCTTT. Its coded protein is CASRLTSGDAEAFF.